This T cell receptor beta chain emerged from a study of radiation and T cells in renal cell carcinoma. Study observations and caveats: Baseline intratumoral clonotype presence is unknown without pretreatment biopsies.

Details on this clone: The target antigen is unknown.

Time point here: blood 4 weeks post-SBRT, at nephrectomy. Specified treatment: 15 Gy SBRT to primary tumor, nephrectomy 4 weeks later. TCRdb's copy holds only in-frame clones and misses some; the assay was immunoSEQ multiplex PCR. The sample records roughly 86,000 clones, around four fifths being singletons. Germline lookup yields CDR1 SGHDN and CDR2 FVKESK. V lost 0 bases, J lost 3 bases, and 8 bases stayed unmatched. The CDR3 totals 17 residues. This chain joins TRBV14 and TRBJ2-1; 7 bases line up with TRBD1. The sample consisted of blood, taken from a patient whose treatment included radiotherapy and nephrectomy. This TCR came from a man over 45 with renal cell carcinoma. The CDR3 nucleotides are TGTGCCAGCAGCCAAGACGTAGGGCAGGGGGTCTACAATGAGCAGTTCTTC. The encoded protein is CASSQDVGQGVYNEQFF. Based on the CDR3 plus reference TRBV14 and TRBJ2-1, the full variable domain is EAGVTQFPSHSVIEKGQTVTLRCDPISGHDNLYWYRRVMGKEIKFLLHFVKESKQDESGMPNNRFLAERTGGTYSTLKVQPAELEDSGVYFCASSQDVGQGVYNEQFFGPGTRLTVL.